This T cell receptor beta chain is from a study of OX40 agonist ivuxolimab in advanced cancers. Notes on the research overall: Ivuxolimab, which targeted the costimulatory receptor OX40 (CD134), was an agonistic, fully human IgG2 monoclonal antibody. Prior anti-PD-1, anti-PD-L1 or anti-CTLA-4 therapy was permitted, and roughly two fifths of dose-escalation patients had received checkpoint inhibitors. The point of sequencing TCRbeta in the periphery was to test whether ivuxolimab changed TCR sequence diversity and drove clonal T-cell expansion. Intravenous ivuxolimab was administered to patients every 2 weeks at six dose levels: 0.01, 0.1, 0.3, 1.5, 3 and 10 mg/kg. Partial responses occurred in three dose-escalation patients, of whom one had hepatocellular carcinoma and two had cutaneous melanoma. In the dose-escalation cohort, 70% to 85% of patients were male, and the mean age was 60 years with a range of roughly 20 to 80. The paper reports the monotherapy dose-escalation portion (N of about 47 patients) of the phase I ivuxolimab trial. Of the roughly 53 patients in dose escalation, 19 had hepatocellular carcinoma, some 15 had melanoma, 9 had renal cell carcinoma and 9 had head and neck cancer. Results the study describes overall, beyond this receptor: The antigen specificity of the peripheral T cells that underwent clonal expansion was not determined. Low levels of normalized T-cell clonal expansion were also seen in some nonresponding patients. In the 0.1-3.0 mg/kg groups, partial responders were among the patients with the lowest normalized peripheral clonal expansion, particularly in CD8+ T cells. At doses of 0.1 to 3.0 mg/kg, clonal expansion of both CD4+ and CD8+ T cells in blood was seen between baseline and week 6. After ivuxolimab, CD8+ T cells had more expanded clones than CD4+ T cells on average.

For sequencing of the TCRbeta CDR3 region, genomic DNA was extracted from the sorted cells. The immunoSEQ Assay was used to sequence the TCRbeta CDR3 regions. The source is immuneACCESS, and TCRdb retained only in-frame sequences with V and J called. Part of the clones is not carried over; for the studies checked, unresolved V genes explain less than half of this, and the remainder is unexplained. In this sample the table shows over 9,000 clones, approximately 75% of which occur a single time. The ten most abundant clones make up around an eighth of the sample. As concerns this clone: Its antigen has not been determined. No base quality information exists; no much larger clone differs at one position.

Patients with a history of autoimmune disease or receiving systemic immunosuppression were excluded from the trial. In every dose cohort, peripheral blood was drawn for TCR sequencing at baseline, cycle 4 day 1, and cycle 7 day 1. Samples were obtained from an open-label, multicenter, first-in-human phase I dose-escalation trial of ivuxolimab. The trial enrolled adults with locally advanced or metastatic head and neck squamous cell, hepatocellular, melanoma or renal cell carcinoma. Before TCR sequencing, CD4+ T cells and CD8+ T cells from peripheral blood were sorted into separate populations. The V and J ends are trimmed by 2 bases and 5 bases, leaving 16 bases between them. From the cysteine up to the phenylalanine, the CDR3 has a length of 15 residues. Only the CDR3 region is kept as DNA, spanning 45 bases read in frame from base 1. The germline V gene specifies SGHRS as CDR1 and YFSETQ as CDR2.

This sequence uses TRBV5-1 and TRBJ2-5; the D segment could be TRBD2, given 6 matching bases. The receptor was isolated from an adult with an advanced solid tumor such as melanoma, head and neck, liver or kidney cancer. The specimen was CD4+ or CD8+ T cells sorted from blood, collected in a trial of the OX40 agonist ivuxolimab. The base sequence is TGCGCCAGCAGCTTCCAGGACTACCTAGAGGAGACCCAGTACTTC. Its translation reads: CASSFQDYLEETQYF.